The entry that follows covers one T cell receptor (beta chain) sequence. The target of this receptor is not known. Base qualities are not at hand, and no much larger clone is one base apart. Each clonotype received, on average, 10x coverage in deep resolution sequencing performed on a MiSeq, where the target depth lay between 1 in 1 million and 1 in 200,000 T cells. TCR beta libraries were generated with the immunoSEQ hsTCRB Kit. The source study handled its data this way. Data were analyzed with ImmunoSEQ Data Assistant and ImmunoSEQ Analyzer, with V, D and J genes assigned per IMGT definitions. Clonality, with values ranging from 0 to 1, was calculated as one minus the normalized Shannon entropy of productive rearrangement frequencies. Only overrepresented clonotypes making up at least 0.05% of each patient's repertoire were included in the public clonotype analysis. Some twelve age-matched healthy donor repertoires from immuneACCESS were used as controls for clonality. This immuneACCESS table, as held by TCRdb, lists in-frame sequences with V and J called but not all clones. Of the missing ones, under half trace to an unresolved V gene in checked studies; the others have no known cause. V, J and clone size derive from that table, while D and trimming were established from the DNA sequence. The sample data list roughly 300,000 clones, and around 69% of these were observed just once. In total, the top ten clones hold approximately 5.6% of the sample.

Explained via the paper, the time point label denotes: progressive disease on ibrutinib. For TCR beta library preparation, roughly 2 micrograms of genomic DNA were isolated from cryopreserved PBMCs. Longitudinal blood samples from CLL patients on ibrutinib monotherapy underwent high-throughput TCR beta sequencing. The patients were enrolled in a single-center, open-label phase 2 trial of ibrutinib monotherapy. Measured from the cysteine to the phenylalanine, the CDR3 is 14 residues long. The read is trimmed to its CDR3 DNA, 42 bases read in frame from base 1. Based on the germline V gene (reference sequence), the CDR1 and CDR2 sequences are MNHNY and SVGAGI. V is cut by 10 bases and J by 7 bases, and the space between the germline ends is 22 bases. This sample is part of a study of cytotoxic CD8 clonotypes in ibrutinib-treated CLL (dated by TCRdb to about 2021). For the wider study: The cohort included roughly 15 treatment-naive and approximately eleven relapsed/refractory patients; roughly 17 were IGHV unmutated. Partial responses were observed in approximately 24 patients and complete responses in 2; after a median follow-up of around 68 months, remission was maintained in roughly 15 patients and progression was observed in 12. The response samples were drawn at a median of 12 months into treatment, with a range of about 6 to 36 months. Samples averaged roughly 280,000 productive templates and tens of thousands of productive rearrangements. Of the 85 to 95 participants in the trial, about two dozen had longitudinal samples available. Cryopreserved peripheral blood mononuclear cells were collected before treatment, at response, and at either disease progression or sustained remission. Every sample from remission and from progressive disease was obtained while the patients were still on ibrutinib.

Overall study outcomes, separate from this receptor: Public clonotypes were rare and either contracted or stayed stable during treatment, and the rise in clonality at ibrutinib response reflected the expansion of private clonotypes. An increase in clonality was observed at ibrutinib response, with clonality remaining stable during sustained remission and falling back toward baseline at progression. At baseline, clonality was higher than in age-matched healthy donors and showed a strong correlation with circulating CD8+ T-cell counts. Sustained-remission and progressing patients did not have matched sampling times, and lymph node repertoires were not examined.

Here the sequenced sample was PBMCs, taken at disease progression, from a patient treated with ibrutinib. This receptor was taken from a human donor with chronic lymphocytic leukemia. Here the chain combines TRBV6-6 and TRBJ1-2, and TRBD1 may be the D gene, going by 6 matching bases. At the DNA level, the sequence is TGTGCCACCGGGTGGTGGGGGGCCCGCTCTGGCTACACCTTC. It is translated as CATGWWGARSGYTF.